This TCR beta chain was recovered during a study of shared clonotypes between healthy human individuals. On the study more broadly: Per-donor plates numbered three CD4 naive, three CD4 memory, two CD8 naive and one CD8 memory. Findings and caveats of the study: Naive subsets generally exceeded memory subsets in estimated richness.

As handled by the study authors: ImmunoSEQ gave junction-only sequences without quality scores, so filtering differed. TCRdb keeps only in-frame clones here, not all; method: immunoSEQ multiplex PCR. The DNA was the basis for D and trimming; V, J and clone size are from that table. The table records some 1 million clones, about 77% of them present only once. Unmatched junction bases numbered 4, after V lost 5 bases and J lost 4 bases. CDR1 is SGHTA, CDR2 FQGNSA, per germline. The CDR3 runs 14 residues. All donors were Caucasian adults living in Nashville, Tennessee. This clone came up once. What it recognizes is unknown.

Sequences were obtained from memory CD4+ T cells sorted from blood. The subset: CD45RA-negative fraction. The receptor was isolated from a man younger than 35 in good health. The chain carries TRBV7-2 and TRBJ1-3; 8 nucleotides line up with TRBD1. This CDR3 is CASSPDRGGNTIYF. The DNA of the CDR3 is TGTGCCAGCAGCCCCGACAGGGGCGGAAACACCATATATTTT.